This T cell receptor (beta chain) was found in a study of technical replicates of blood from a few donors. V was clipped by 4 bases and J by 2 bases, with 2 bases between them. Germline values: CDR1 MNHEY, CDR2 SVGAGI. The length of the CDR3 is 12 residues. TCRdb keeps only in-frame clones here, not all; method: immunoSEQ multiplex PCR. The sample holds tens of thousands of clones, around 92% seen once. This sequence originates from a human donor in good health. Some clones in this sample may be carry-over from other donors' samples. The chain links TRBV6-5 to TRBJ1-4; D remains ambiguous. What was sequenced was T cells isolated from PBMCs. The chain's CDR3 is CASSSTNEKLFF. DNA for the CDR3: TGTGCCAGCAGTTCTACTAATGAAAAACTGTTTTTT.